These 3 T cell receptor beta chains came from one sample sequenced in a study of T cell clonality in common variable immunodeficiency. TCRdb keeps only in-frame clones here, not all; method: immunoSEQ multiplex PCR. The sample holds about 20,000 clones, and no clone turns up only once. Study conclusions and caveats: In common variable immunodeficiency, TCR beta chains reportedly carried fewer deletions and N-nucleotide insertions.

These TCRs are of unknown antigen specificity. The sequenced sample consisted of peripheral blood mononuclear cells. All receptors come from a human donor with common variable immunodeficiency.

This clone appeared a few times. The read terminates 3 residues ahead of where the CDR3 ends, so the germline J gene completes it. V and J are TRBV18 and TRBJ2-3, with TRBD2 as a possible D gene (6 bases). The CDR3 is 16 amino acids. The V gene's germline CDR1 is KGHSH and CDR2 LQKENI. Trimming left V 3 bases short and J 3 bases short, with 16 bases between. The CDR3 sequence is CASSPNNGGPTDTQYF. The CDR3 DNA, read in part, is TGTGCCAGCTCACCTAACAACGGGGGACCAACAGATACG.

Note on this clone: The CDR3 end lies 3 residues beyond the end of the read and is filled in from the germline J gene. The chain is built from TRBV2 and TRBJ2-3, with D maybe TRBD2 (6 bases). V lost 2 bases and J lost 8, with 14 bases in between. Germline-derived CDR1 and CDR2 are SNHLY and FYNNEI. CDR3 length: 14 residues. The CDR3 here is CASSESSLAGTQYF. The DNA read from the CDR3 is TGTGCCAGCAGTGAAAGTTCACTAGCTGGTACG.

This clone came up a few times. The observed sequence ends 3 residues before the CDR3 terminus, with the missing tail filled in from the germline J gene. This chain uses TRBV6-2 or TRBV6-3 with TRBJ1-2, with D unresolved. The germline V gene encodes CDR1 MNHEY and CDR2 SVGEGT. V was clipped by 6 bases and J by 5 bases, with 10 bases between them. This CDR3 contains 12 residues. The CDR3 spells CASSQELYGYTF. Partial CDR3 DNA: TGTGCCAGCAGCCAAGAGCTATATGGC.